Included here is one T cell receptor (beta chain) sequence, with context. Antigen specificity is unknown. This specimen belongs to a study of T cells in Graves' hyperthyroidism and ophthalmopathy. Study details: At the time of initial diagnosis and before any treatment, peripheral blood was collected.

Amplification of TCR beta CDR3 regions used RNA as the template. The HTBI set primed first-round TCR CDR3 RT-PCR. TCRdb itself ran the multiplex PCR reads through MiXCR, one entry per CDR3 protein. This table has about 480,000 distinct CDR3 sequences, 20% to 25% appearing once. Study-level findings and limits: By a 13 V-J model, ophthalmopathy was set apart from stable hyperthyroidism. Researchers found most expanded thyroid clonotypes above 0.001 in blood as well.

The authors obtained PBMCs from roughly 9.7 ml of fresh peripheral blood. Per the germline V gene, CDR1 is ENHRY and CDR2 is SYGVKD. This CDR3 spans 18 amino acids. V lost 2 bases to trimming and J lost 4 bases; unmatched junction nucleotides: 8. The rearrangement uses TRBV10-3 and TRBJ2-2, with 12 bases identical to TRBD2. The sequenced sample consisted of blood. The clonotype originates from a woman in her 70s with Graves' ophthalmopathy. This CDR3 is CAISERSLAGGVTGELFF. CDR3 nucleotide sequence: TGTGCCATCAGTGAGCGATCCCTAGCGGGAGGGGTCACCGGGGAGCTGTTTTTT.